This entry describes one T cell receptor (beta chain). Libraries were prepared by immunoSEQ multiplex PCR; TCRdb keeps only in-frame clonotypes and omits some of them. The sample yields 260,000 or so clones, roughly 90% seen once. The junction had 3 bases not matched to a gene; V was cut back by 4 bases and J by 1 base. CDR1 and CDR2 (germline): SNHLY, FYNNEI. This CDR3 has 17 residues. This sample was included in a study of blood T cell repertoires in COVID-19. The source of this sequence is a woman aged 25 to 45 with acute COVID-19. The rearrangement joins TRBV2 to TRBJ2-2; 13 bases are a match to TRBD2. The sample consisted of PBMCs or T cells enriched from blood (not recorded which). CDR3 loop: CASSGTSGGLNTGELFF. The DNA of the CDR3 is TGTGCCAGCAGTGGGACTAGCGGGGGCCTGAACACCGGGGAGCTGTTTTTT.